This T cell receptor (beta chain) came from a study of breast tumors, draining lymph nodes, adjacent tissues. General study results and limits: Tumor T cell lymph node origin was a supported hypothesis, not proven.

Trimming cost V 0 bases and J 1 base, with 13 bases left between them. CDR3 length equals 16 residues. Germline CDR1 DFQATT, CDR2 SNEGSKA (reference sequence). TCRdb used MiXCR to reprocess the multiplex PCR reads, holding one entry per CDR3 protein. Altogether about 180,000 distinct CDR3 sequences are present, roughly a third being singletons, with the ten largest covering roughly 4.3%. Many counts were recorded for this clonotype. Its antigen remains unknown. The lymph nodes were axillary draining lymph nodes from breast cancer patients. Sample: axillary lymph node tissue. J is TRBJ2-1 and V is TRBV20-1, with a weak D call TRBD2 (6 bases). This TCR came from a female donor with breast cancer. Some clones in this sample may be carry-over from other donors' samples. In DNA form, the CDR3 reads TGCAGTGCTAGAGAGGGACTTTACCAATCCTACAATGAGCAGTTCTTC. It is translated as CSAREGLYQSYNEQFF.